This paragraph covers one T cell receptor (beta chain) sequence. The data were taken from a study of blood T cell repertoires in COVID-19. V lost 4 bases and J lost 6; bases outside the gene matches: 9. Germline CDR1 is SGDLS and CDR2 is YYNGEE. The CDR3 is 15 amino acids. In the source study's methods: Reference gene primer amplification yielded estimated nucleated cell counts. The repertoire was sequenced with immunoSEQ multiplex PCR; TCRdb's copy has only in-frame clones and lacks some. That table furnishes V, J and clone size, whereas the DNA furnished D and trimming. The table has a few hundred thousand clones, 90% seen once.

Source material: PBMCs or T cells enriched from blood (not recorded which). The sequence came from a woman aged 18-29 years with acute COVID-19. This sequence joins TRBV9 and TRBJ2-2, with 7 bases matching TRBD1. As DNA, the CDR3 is TGTGCCAGCAGCTTGGGACAGAAAAACGCCGGGGAGCTGTTTTTT. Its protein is CASSLGQKNAGELFF.